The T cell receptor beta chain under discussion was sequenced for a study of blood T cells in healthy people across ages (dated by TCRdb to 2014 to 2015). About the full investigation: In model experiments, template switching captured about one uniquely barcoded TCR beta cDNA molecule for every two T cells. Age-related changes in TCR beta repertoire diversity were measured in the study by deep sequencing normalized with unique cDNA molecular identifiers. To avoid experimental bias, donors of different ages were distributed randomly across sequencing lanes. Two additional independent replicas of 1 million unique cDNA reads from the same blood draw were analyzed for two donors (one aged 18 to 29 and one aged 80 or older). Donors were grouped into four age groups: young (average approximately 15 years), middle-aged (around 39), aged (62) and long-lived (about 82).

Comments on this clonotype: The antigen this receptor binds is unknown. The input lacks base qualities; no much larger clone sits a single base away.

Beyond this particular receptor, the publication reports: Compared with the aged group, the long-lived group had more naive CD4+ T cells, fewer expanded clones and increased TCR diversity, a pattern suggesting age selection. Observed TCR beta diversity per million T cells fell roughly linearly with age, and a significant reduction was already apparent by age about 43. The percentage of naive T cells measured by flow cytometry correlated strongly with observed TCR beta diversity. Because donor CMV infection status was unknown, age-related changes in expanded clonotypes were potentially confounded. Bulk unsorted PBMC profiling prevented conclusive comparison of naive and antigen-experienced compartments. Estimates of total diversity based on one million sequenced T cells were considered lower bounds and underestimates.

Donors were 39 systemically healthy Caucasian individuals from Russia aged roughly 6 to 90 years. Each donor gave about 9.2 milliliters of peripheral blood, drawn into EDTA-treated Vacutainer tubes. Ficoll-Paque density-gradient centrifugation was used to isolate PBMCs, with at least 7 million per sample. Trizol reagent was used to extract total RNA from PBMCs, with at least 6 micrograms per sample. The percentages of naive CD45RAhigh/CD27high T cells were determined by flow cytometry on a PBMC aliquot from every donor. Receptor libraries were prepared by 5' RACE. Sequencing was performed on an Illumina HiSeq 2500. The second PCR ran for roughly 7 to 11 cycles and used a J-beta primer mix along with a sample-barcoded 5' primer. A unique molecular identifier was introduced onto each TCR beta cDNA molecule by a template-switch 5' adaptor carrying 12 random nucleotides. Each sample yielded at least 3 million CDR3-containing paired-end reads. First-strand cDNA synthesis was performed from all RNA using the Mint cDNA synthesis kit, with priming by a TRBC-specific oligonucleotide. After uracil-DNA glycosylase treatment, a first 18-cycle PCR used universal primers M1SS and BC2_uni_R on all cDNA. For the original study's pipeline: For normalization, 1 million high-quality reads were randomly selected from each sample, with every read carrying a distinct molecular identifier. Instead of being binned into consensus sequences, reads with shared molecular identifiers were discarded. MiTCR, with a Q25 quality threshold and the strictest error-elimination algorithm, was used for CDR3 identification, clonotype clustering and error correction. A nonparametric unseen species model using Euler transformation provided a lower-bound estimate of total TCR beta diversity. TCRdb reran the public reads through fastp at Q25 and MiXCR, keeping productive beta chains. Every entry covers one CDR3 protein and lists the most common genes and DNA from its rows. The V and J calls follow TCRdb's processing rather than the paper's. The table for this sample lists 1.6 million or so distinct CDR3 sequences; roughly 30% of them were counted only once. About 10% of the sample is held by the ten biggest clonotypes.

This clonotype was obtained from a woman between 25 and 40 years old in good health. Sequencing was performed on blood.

The nucleotides are TGTGCCAGCAGCCAAGATCAACAGGGGAACACTGAAGCTTTCTTT. It translates to CASSQDQQGNTEAFF. The chain links TRBV4-2 with TRBJ1-1; a tentative D match to TRBD1 spans 6 bases. Deletion took 0 bases off V and 1 base off J, with a span of 9 bases between the germline ends. Spanning cysteine to phenylalanine, the CDR3 consists of 15 amino acids. Only the CDR3 DNA stays, 45 bases, in frame from base 1. CDR1 and CDR2 (LGHNA, YNFKEQ) derive from the germline V gene.